Below are 17 T cell receptor beta chains sequenced from a single sample in a study of OX40 agonist ivuxolimab in advanced cancers. This table comes from immunoSEQ multiplex PCR, and its TCRdb copy is limited to in-frame clones, with some not included. The sample shows tens of thousands of clones, 80% to 90% of them seen only once. This specimen was CD4+ or CD8+ T cells sorted from blood, taken in a trial of the OX40 agonist ivuxolimab. Receptor source: an adult with an advanced solid tumor such as melanoma, head and neck, liver or kidney cancer.

The chain joins TRBV7-3 to TRBJ2-1, with D unclear. Germline values: CDR1 SGHTA, CDR2 FQGTGA. V lost 5 bases and J 6 bases, leaving 17 bases between the germline ends. The CDR3 length is 15 residues. The CDR3 here is CASSPARSRSNEQFF. The DNA of the CDR3 is TGTGCCAGCAGCCCCGCGAGGAGTAGGTCCAATGAGCAGTTCTTC.

The rearrangement links TRBV18 to TRBJ2-3, with D perhaps matching TRBD2 (5 bases). Germline values: CDR1 KGHSH, CDR2 LQKENI. The CDR3 has 15 residues. Deletions cut 5 bases from V and 2 bases from J, with 14 bases between. Here the CDR3 DNA reads TGTGCCAGCTCAGGACTCACCATAGACACAGATACGCAGTATTTT. Translating gives CASSGLTIDTDTQYF.

This chain links TRBV23-1 with TRBJ2-1; D is perhaps TRBD2 (7 bases). TRBV23-1 is noted as an ORF with a role that remains uncertain. V was trimmed by 3 bases and J by 7 bases, leaving 13 bases between them. This CDR3 has 14 residues. The CDR3 loop reads CASSQGGPVNEQFF. The CDR3 nucleotides are TGCGCCAGCAGTCAGGGGGGGCCAGTGAATGAGCAGTTCTTC.

V gene TRBV7-3 combines with J gene TRBJ2-1; D ambiguous. Germline assignment: CDR1 SGHTA and CDR2 FQGTGA. V was clipped by 6 bases and J by 8 bases, with 17 bases between them. The CDR3 covers 14 residues. This CDR3 is CASSSRAGAHEQFF. The CDR3 DNA is TGTGCCAGCAGTTCGAGAGCTGGAGCCCATGAGCAGTTCTTC.

The chain employs TRBV5-1 and TRBJ1-2; D not resolved. V dropped 7 bases and J dropped 4 bases, with 11 bases sitting between them. Germline CDR1 reads SGHRS; CDR2 reads YFSETQ. CDR3 length equals 12 residues. The CDR3 region is CASAKEGYGYTF. The CDR3 region has the DNA TGCGCCAGCGCCAAGGAGGGCTATGGCTACACCTTC.

This clone was seen only a few times. This rearrangement joins TRBV20-1 to TRBJ1-2; no clear D gene. This CDR3 is built from 10 residues. The ends were cut back, 6 bases at V and 4 bases at J, with 6 bases in the middle. Germline V gene sequence: CDR1 DFQATT, CDR2 SNEGSKA (reference sequence). DNA of the CDR3: TGCAGTGCCCAGAGCTATGGCTACACCTTC. Translating gives CSAQSYGYTF.

The CDR3 loop is CASSLFRPLAGGSYEQYF. The CDR3 bases are TGTGCCAGCAGTTTATTTAGGCCTTTAGCGGGGGGTTCCTACGAGCAGTACTTC. The V and J genes are TRBV27 and TRBJ2-7; 10 nucleotides align to TRBD2. Per the germline V gene, CDR1 is MNHEY and CDR2 is SMNVEV (reference sequence). The CDR3 has 18 amino acids. V trimming: 1 base; J trimming: 1 base; junction bases outside the gene matches: 10.

This sequence joins TRBV11-3 and TRBJ2-5, with D maybe TRBD2 (6 bases). The CDR3 has 15 amino acids. V dropped 6 bases and J dropped 2 bases, with 16 bases sitting between them. The V gene's germline CDR1 is SGHNT and CDR2 YENEEA. DNA for the CDR3: TGTGCCAGCAGTCCCGGGGGTCAACCGCAAGAGACCCAGTACTTC. As protein: CASSPGGQPQETQYF.

The J gene is TRBJ1-3, the V gene TRBV19; tentatively, D is TRBD1 (5 bases). CDR1 is LNHDA, CDR2 SQIVND, per germline (reference sequence). This CDR3 region has 17 residues. V dropped 1 base and J dropped 4 bases, with 17 bases sitting between them. The chain's CDR3 is CASSIARPGYSGNTIYF. The CDR3 DNA follows: TGTGCCAGTAGTATAGCACGACCAGGGTATTCGGGAAACACCATATATTTT.

In this sample, this clone turned up a few times. The chain combines TRBV5-4 with TRBJ2-5, with 14 nucleotides matching TRBD2. CDR1 is SGHNT and CDR2 is YYREEE in the germline V gene (reference sequence). The CDR3 loop spans 16 amino acids. The trim removed 4 bases at V and 3 bases at J, leaving 5 bases unmatched. CDR3 residues: CASSTGTSGGKETQYF. In nucleotides, the CDR3 is TGTGCCAGCAGCACAGGGACTAGCGGGGGTAAAGAGACCCAGTACTTC. The variable domain in full, with the rest retrieved from reference TRBV5-4 and TRBJ2-5, is ETGVTQSPTHLIKTRGQQVTLRCSSQSGHNTVSWYQQALGQGPQFIFQYYREEENGRGNFPPRFSGLQFPNYSSELNVNALELDDSALYLCASSTGTSGGKETQYFGPGTRLLVL.

In the case of this clone: A read error may account for a junction end that differs from germline. V and J are TRBV10-3 and TRBJ2-7; D gene uncertain. Germline V gene data show CDR1 as ENHRY and CDR2 as SYGVKD. There are 12 residues in the CDR3. The CDR3 nucleotides read TGTGCCATCAGTGATTTCCCGGGTTCCCGGAACTTC. Protein sequence: CAISDFPGSRNF.

The CDR3 DNA sequence: TGTGCTAGTGGTTTGTCCGGCAGCCGTGAAGCTTTCTTT. This codes for CASGLSGSREAFF. The chain couples TRBV12-5 to TRBJ1-1; D gene ambiguous. V shed 2 bases and J shed 7 bases, with 11 bases lying between them. The germline V gene encodes CDR1 LGHNT and CDR2 FRNRAP. This CDR3 is built from 13 residues.

The chain employs TRBV2 and TRBJ1-2; D gene ambiguous. Trimming removed 7 bases from V and 4 bases from J, with 13 bases in between. This CDR3 spans 13 amino acids. Germline CDR1 and CDR2: SNHLY and FYNNEI. CDR3 region: CASNQVNFYGYTF. As DNA, the CDR3 is TGTGCCAGCAACCAGGTCAACTTCTATGGCTACACCTTC.

The V call is TRBV30, the J call TRBJ2-7; 13 positions match TRBD2. Germline trimming cut 8 bases from V and 4 bases from J; bases unmatched to any gene: 8. The CDR3 has 14 residues. Germline-derived CDR1 and CDR2 are GTSNPN and SVGIG (reference sequence). The CDR3: CAQGLAGVMYEQYF. The DNA of the CDR3 is TGTGCCCAAGGACTAGCGGGAGTTATGTACGAGCAGTACTTC.

The chain recombines TRBV30 with TRBJ2-1, with 11 bases matching TRBD2. Losses at the gene ends were 3 bases for V and 8 bases for J; bases not matched to a gene: 0. This CDR3 is built from 12 residues. Germline CDR1 reads GTSNPN; CDR2 reads SVGIG (reference sequence). CDR3 DNA: TGTGCCTGGAGGGGACTAGCGGATGAGCAGTTCTTC. The encoded protein is CAWRGLADEQFF. Based on the CDR3 plus reference TRBV30 and TRBJ2-1, the full variable domain is SQTIHQWPATLVQPVGSPLSLECTVEGTSNPNLYWYRQAAGRGLQLLFYSVGIGQISSEVPQNLSASRPQDRQFILSSKKLLLSDSGFYLCAWRGLADEQFFGPGTRLTVL.

The V and J genes are TRBV25-1 and TRBJ2-3, with a weak D call TRBD1 (6 bases). The CDR3 consists of 14 residues. Deletions cut 7 bases from V and 1 base from J, with 12 bases between. Per germline, CDR1 MGHDK and CDR2 SYGVNS. The CDR3 bases are TGTGCCAGCAAATGGGACAAAGGCACAGATACGCAGTATTTT. Translated, it gives CASKWDKGTDTQYF.

This clone was seen a handful of times. The genes are TRBV28 and TRBJ2-7; D is unresolved. The V gene's germline CDR1 is MDHEN and CDR2 SYDVKM. This CDR3 spans 12 amino acids. V was pared by 6 bases and J by 3 bases, with 9 bases between. The CDR3, as DNA: TGTGCCAGCAGATCCTATAGCTACGAGCAGTACTTC. Its translation: CASRSYSYEQYF.